Each of the 3 T cell receptor beta chains below was sequenced from the same sample in a study of T cells in localized non-small cell lung cancer (dated by TCRdb to about 2020). Receptor amplification or capture employed the immunoSEQ multiplex PCR assay. Drawn from immuneACCESS, this table holds only the in-frame rearrangements with V and J called that TCRdb kept. Clones are partly lost; checked studies trace under half to an unresolved V gene and leave the rest unexplained. For this sample there are a few thousand clones; roughly a quarter appear just once. The ten largest clones take up 6.5% to 9% of the sample. The sequenced sample was lung tumor tissue, obtained before any cancer treatment. Receptors originate from a woman aged 40-69 years with stage I squamous cell lung carcinoma.

This clone was found a few times. The J gene is TRBJ2-1, the V gene TRBV30, with D perhaps TRBD2 (5 bases). Germline CDR1 is GTSNPN and CDR2 is SVGIG (reference sequence). The germline V and J ends were trimmed by 5 bases and 7 bases, with 9 bases remaining between them. The CDR3 is 11 amino acids. CDR3 sequence reads: CAWVGGNEQFF. The CDR3 region has the DNA TGTGCCTGGGTTGGCGGGAATGAGCAGTTCTTC.

The chain is built from TRBV28 and TRBJ1-2; unclear D gene. V was pared by 2 bases and J by 3 bases, with 13 bases between. Germline assignment: CDR1 MDHEN and CDR2 SYDVKM. CDR3 size: 15 residues. The CDR3 DNA follows: TGTGCCAGCAGTTTACGCAGACTTCTTTACTATGGCTACACCTTC. Residues: CASSLRRLLYYGYTF.

This clone was recorded a few times. The chain joins TRBV10-3 to TRBJ2-1; TRBD2 matches at 11 bases. This CDR3 spans 17 amino acids. V trimming: 0 bases; J trimming: 7 bases; junction bases outside the gene matches: 8. The germline gives CDR1 ENHRY, CDR2 SYGVKD. The CDR3 reads CAISESGRGLAVNEQFF. CDR3 nucleotide sequence: TGTGCCATCAGTGAGTCAGGGAGGGGACTAGCGGTTAATGAGCAGTTCTTC.